This entry describes one T cell receptor beta chain. Its antigen remains unidentified. Germline V CDR1 and CDR2: MGHRA, YSYEKL. The V gene lost 1 base and the J gene lost 1 base, with 7 bases spanning the gap. The CDR3 consists of 14 residues. This sample is part of a study of post-analysis software for immune sequencing data. Study context: Recorded disease courses covered relapsing-remitting, secondary progressive and progressive-relapsing multiple sclerosis. Some patients had no subtype annotation. The study, taken as a whole, reports: Diversity measured as normalized Chao1 was significantly lower in multiple sclerosis patients than in controls. Controls showed lower frequencies than patients for roughly five TRBV segments, and TRBV5-6, TRBV5-1 and TRBV20-1 were among these.

Tagging with unique molecular identifiers was a feature of the TCR beta cDNA libraries. MiXCR, run by TCRdb on the PCR reads, gives a single entry per CDR3 protein. The sample holds roughly 730,000 distinct CDR3 sequences, just under 30% seen once. Sequenced: blood. The TCR sequence derives from a girl aged 10-17 years with multiple sclerosis. This chain joins TRBV4-1 and TRBJ1-2; D is unclear. CDR3 region: CASSQGRVNYGYTF. CDR3 nucleotide sequence: TGCGCCAGCAGCCAAGGGCGAGTTAACTATGGCTACACCTTC.